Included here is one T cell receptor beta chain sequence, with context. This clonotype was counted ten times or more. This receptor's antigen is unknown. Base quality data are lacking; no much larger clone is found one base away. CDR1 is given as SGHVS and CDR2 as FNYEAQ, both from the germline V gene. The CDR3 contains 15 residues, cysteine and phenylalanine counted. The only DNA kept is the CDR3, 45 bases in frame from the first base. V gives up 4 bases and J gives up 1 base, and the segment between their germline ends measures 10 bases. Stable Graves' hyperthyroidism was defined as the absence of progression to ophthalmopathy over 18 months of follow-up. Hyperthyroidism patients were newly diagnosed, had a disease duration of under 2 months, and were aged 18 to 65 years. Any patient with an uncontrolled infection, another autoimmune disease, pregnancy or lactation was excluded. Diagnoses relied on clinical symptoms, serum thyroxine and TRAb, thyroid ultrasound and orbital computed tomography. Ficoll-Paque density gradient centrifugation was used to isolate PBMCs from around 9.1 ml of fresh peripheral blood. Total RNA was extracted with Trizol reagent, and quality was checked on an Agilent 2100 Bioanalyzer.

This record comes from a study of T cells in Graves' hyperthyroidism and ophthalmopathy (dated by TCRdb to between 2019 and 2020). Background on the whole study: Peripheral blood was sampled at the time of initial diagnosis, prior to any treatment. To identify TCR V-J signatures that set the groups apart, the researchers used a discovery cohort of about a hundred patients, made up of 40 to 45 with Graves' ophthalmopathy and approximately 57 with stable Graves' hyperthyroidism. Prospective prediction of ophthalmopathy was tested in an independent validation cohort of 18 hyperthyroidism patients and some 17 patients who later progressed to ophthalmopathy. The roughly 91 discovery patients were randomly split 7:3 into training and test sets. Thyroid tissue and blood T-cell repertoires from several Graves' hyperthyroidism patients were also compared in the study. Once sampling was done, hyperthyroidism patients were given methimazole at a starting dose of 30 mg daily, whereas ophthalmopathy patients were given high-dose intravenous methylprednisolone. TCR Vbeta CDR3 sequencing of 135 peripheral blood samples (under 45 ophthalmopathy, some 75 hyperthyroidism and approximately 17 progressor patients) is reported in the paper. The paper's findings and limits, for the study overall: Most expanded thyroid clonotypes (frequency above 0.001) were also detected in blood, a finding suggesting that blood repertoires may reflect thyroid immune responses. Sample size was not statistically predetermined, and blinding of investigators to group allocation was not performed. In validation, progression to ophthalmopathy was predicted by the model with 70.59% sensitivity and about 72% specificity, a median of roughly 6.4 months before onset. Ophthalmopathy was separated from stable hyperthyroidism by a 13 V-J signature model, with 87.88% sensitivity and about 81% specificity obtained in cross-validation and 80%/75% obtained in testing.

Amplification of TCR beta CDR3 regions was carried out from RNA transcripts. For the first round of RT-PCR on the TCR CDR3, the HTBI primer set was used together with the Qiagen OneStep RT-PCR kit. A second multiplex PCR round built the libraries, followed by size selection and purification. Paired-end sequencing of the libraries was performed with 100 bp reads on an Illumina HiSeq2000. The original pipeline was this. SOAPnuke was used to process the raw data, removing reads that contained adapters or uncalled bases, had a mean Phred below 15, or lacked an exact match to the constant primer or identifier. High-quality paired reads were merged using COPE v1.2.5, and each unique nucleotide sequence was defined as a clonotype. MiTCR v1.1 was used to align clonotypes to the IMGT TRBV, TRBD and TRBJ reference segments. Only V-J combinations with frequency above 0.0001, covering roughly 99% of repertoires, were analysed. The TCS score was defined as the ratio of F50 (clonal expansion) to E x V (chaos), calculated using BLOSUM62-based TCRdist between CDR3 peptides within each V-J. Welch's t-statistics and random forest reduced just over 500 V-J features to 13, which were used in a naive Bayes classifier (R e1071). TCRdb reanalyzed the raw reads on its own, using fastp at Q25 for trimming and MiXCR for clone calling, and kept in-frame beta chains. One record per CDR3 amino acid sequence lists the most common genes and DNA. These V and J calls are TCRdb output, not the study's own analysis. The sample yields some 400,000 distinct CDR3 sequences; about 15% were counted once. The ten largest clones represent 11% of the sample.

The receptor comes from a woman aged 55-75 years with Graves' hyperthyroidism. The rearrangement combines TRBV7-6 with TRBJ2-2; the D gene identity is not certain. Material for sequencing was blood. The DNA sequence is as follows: TGTGCCAGCAGCTCCTTCTTCCAGAACACCGGGGAGCTGTTTTTT. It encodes CASSSFFQNTGELFF.